This TCR beta chain was retrieved from a study of T cells in Graves' hyperthyroidism and ophthalmopathy. Background on the study: Any treatment followed the collection of peripheral blood at initial diagnosis.

The source material, RNA transcripts, was used to amplify TCR beta CDR3 regions. When the TCR CDR3 underwent first-round RT-PCR, the HTBI primer set was used. TCRdb re-called the multiplex PCR reads through MiXCR, storing one row per CDR3 protein. The sample contains about 640,000 distinct CDR3 sequences, less than 25% of which appear only once. Diagnosis relied on clinical symptoms, serum thyroxine and TRAb, thyroid ultrasound and orbital computed tomography. For this clonotype: Its antigen is currently unknown.

Whole-study findings and limits: Most thyroid clonotypes expanded above 0.001 were also detected in blood.

V was pared by 3 bases and J by 0 bases, with 6 bases between. Looked up from germline, CDR1 is WNHNN and CDR2 is SYGVQD (reference sequence). The CDR3 covers 13 residues. The chain recombines TRBV10-1 with TRBJ2-7; unclear D gene. The clonotype was recovered from a young man with Graves' ophthalmopathy. The sample consisted of blood. CDR3 bases: TGCGCCAGCAGTGAACGGGTCTCCTACGAGCAGTACTTC. The encoded protein is CASSERVSYEQYF.